This is a list of T cell receptor beta chains from one sample in a study of shared clonotypes between healthy human individuals. Assay used: immunoSEQ multiplex PCR; TCRdb lists only in-frame clones, some missing. The data show under 1,100,000 clones, with about 70% seen just once and around 1.5% held by the top ten. The source material was memory CD4+ T cells sorted from blood. These receptors came from a man aged 18-30 years in good health. CDR3s include the opening cysteine and the closing phenylalanine or tryptophan. Fields, in order: J gene, V gene, D gene, clone size, CDR3 length, CDR3 protein, CDR3 DNA. The D gene is left open where the match is weak. Clone size is stated in some rows and not others, as once, few, many or a class when expanded.

TRBJ2-7 TRBV1 - - 17 CTSSQVGSGKSSYEQYF TGCACCAGCAGCCAAGTAGGAAGCGGGAAGAGCTCCTACGAGCAGTACTTC
TRBJ2-7 TRBV25-1 TRBD1 - 13 CASRYGTGGEQYF TGTGCCAGCAGATACGGGACAGGGGGGGAGCAGTACTTC
TRBJ1-1 TRBV7-6 - - 16 CASSLDRPPLNTEAFF TGTGCCAGCAGCTTAGATAGGCCGCCGTTGAACACTGAAGCTTTCTTT
TRBJ2-2 TRBV18 TRBD2 few 18 CASSPGLAGAMGTGELFF TGTGCCAGCTCACCCGGACTAGCGGGGGCCATGGGAACCGGGGAGCTGTTTTTT
TRBJ1-3 TRBV7-2 TRBD1 - 14 CASSFWTGGNTIYF TGTGCCAGCAGCTTCTGGACAGGCGGAAACACCATATATTTT
TRBJ1-6 TRBV6-5 - few 14 CASSYRGTNSPLHF TGTGCCAGCAGTTACAGGGGAACGAATTCACCCCTCCACTTT
TRBJ1-6 TRBV4-3 - - 17 CASSQDWPDGSNSPLHF TGCGCCAGCAGCCAAGATTGGCCAGATGGGTCCAATTCACCCCTCCACTTT
TRBJ2-3 TRBV29-1 - - 14 CSVAQGTSTDTQYF TGCAGCGTTGCCCAGGGTACTAGCACAGATACGCAGTATTTT
TRBJ2-7 TRBV10-2 TRBD1 - 15 CASSDVGTGDYEQYF TGCGCCAGCAGTGACGTCGGGACAGGGGACTACGAGCAGTACTTC
TRBJ2-7 TRBV5-1 TRBD1 - 16 CASSLLGGTGNYEQYF TGCGCCAGCAGCTTGCTTGGGGGGACAGGGAACTACGAGCAGTACTTC
TRBJ2-2 TRBV19 - - 14 CASSIQLPTGELFF TGTGCCAGTAGTATTCAGCTACCCACCGGGGAGCTGTTTTTT
TRBJ1-4 TRBV28 TRBD1 - 16 CASSLPKTGVNEKLFF TGTGCCAGCAGCCTCCCCAAGACAGGGGTTAATGAAAAACTGTTTTTT
TRBJ2-3 TRBV7-9 - - 15 CASSLKRGETDTQYF TGTGCCAGCAGCTTAAAGAGGGGTGAGACAGATACGCAGTATTTT
TRBJ1-1 TRBV20-1 - - 11 CSAQFGTEAFF TGCAGTGCTCAGTTCGGCACTGAAGCTTTCTTT
TRBJ2-4 TRBV6-5 - - 15 CASSFTSSAKNIQYF TGTGCCAGCAGTTTCACATCTTCAGCCAAAAACATTCAGTACTTC
TRBJ2-1 TRBV28 - - 13 CASSLNSQGGQFF TGTGCCAGCAGTTTGAATAGTCAGGGGGGGCAGTTCTTC
TRBJ2-7 TRBV10-3 TRBD2 - 15 CAIRNYSGRAIEQYF TGTGCCATCCGGAACTATAGCGGGAGGGCCATCGAGCAGTACTTC
TRBJ1-5 TRBV2 TRBD1 - 16 CASSEGGQGWAQPQHF TGTGCCAGCAGTGAAGGCGGACAGGGTTGGGCTCAGCCCCAGCATTTT
TRBJ2-7 TRBV19 - - 13 CASSGGFSYEQYF TGTGCCAGTAGTGGGGGATTCTCCTACGAGCAGTACTTC
TRBJ1-2 TRBV9 TRBD1 - 16 CASSVLGQGENYGYTF TGTGCCAGCAGCGTTCTCGGACAGGGGGAGAACTATGGCTACACCTTC
TRBJ2-5 TRBV18 - - 14 CASSLPGRRETQYF TGTGCCAGCTCACTGCCGGGAAGAAGAGAGACCCAGTACTTC
TRBJ2-3 TRBV2 - - 16 CARTGAGGTPVDTQYF TGTGCCAGAACAGGGGCAGGGGGGACCCCGGTAGATACGCAGTATTTT
TRBJ1-4 TRBV11-2 - - 12 CASSPRPEKLFF TGTGCCAGCAGCCCCCGACCTGAAAAACTGTTTTTT
TRBJ1-5 TRBV6-1 - - 14 CASSEQIGNQPQHF TGTGCCAGCAGTGAACAGATTGGCAATCAGCCCCAGCATTTT
TRBJ1-5 TRBV19 - many 13 CASRKALNQPQHF TGTGCCAGTAGGAAGGCCCTTAATCAGCCCCAGCATTTT
TRBJ2-1 TRBV7-2 - - 15 CASSLSTSWGTEQFF TGTGCCAGCAGCTTATCCACTAGCTGGGGCACTGAGCAGTTCTTC